The 31 T cell receptor beta chains reported below all come from one sample, sequenced in a study of blood T cells in healthy people across ages. It was with a sample-barcoded 5' primer and a J-beta primer mix that a second PCR of about 6 to 12 cycles was run. MiXCR was run by TCRdb on the 5' RACE reads, yielding one entry per CDR3 protein. The sample shows 700,000 to 800,000 distinct CDR3 sequences, around 40% of them seen only once. Input material: blood. The receptors here all came from a woman aged 60-75 years in good health.

The chain is built from TRBV21-1 and TRBJ1-1; whether TRBD1, the table's D call, matches the DNA was not checked. TRBV21-1 is assigned pseudogene status. This CDR3 is built from 16 residues. The CDR3 bases are TGTGCCAGCAGCCAATACGCTCGACAGCAGAACACTGAAGCTTTCTTT. It is translated as CASSQYARQQNTEAFF.

The chain carries TRBV20-1 and TRBJ2-3, with a tentative D call TRBD1 (5 bases). V gave up 4 bases and J gave up 2 bases, with 13 bases separating them. The CDR3 extends over 14 amino acids. Per germline, CDR1 DFQATT and CDR2 SNEGSKA (reference sequence). CDR3 in DNA: TGCAGTGCTAAGGGGTTAGTCAACACAGATACGCAGTATTTT. The encoded protein is CSAKGLVNTDTQYF.

The sample holds one count of this clonotype. The rearrangement joins TRBV14 to TRBJ2-6; D ambiguous. This CDR3 region has 14 residues. Germline loops: CDR1 SGHDN, CDR2 FVKESK. Trimming stripped 3 bases from V and 0 bases from J, with 3 bases between. CDR3 in DNA: TGTGCCAGCAGCCACGGCTCTGGGGCCAACGTCCTGACTTTC. It codes for CASSHGSGANVLTF.

In its sample, this clonotype was seen a few times. CDR3 sequence reads: CASSQEGTADISYNEQFF. The CDR3, as DNA: TGTGCCAGCAGCCAAGAGGGGACAGCGGATATCTCCTACAATGAGCAGTTCTTC. This rearrangement joins TRBV3-1 to TRBJ2-1, with 7 bases identical to TRBD1. In germline, CDR1 is LGHDT, CDR2 YNNKEL (reference sequence). The CDR3 covers 18 residues. V lost 0 bases, J lost 0 bases, and 8 bases stayed unmatched.

The chain employs TRBV6-6 and TRBJ2-6, with 7 bases aligning to TRBD2. This CDR3 spans 15 amino acids. CDR1 is MNHNY, CDR2 SVGAGI, per germline (reference sequence). The ends lost 7 bases at V and 3 bases at J; junction bases unmatched: 6. CDR3 loop: CASTTGGYGANVLTF. Written as DNA, the CDR3 is TGTGCCAGCACGACGGGAGGATATGGGGCCAACGTCCTGACTTTC.

Comment on this clonotype: A single base separates this from a much larger clone, so it may be a read error. The genes are TRBV4-2 and TRBJ2-7; 11 bases line up with TRBD2. V shed 2 bases, J shed 7 bases, and the junction held 10 bases outside the gene matches. The length of the CDR3 is 16 residues. The germline V gene encodes CDR1 LGHNA and CDR2 YNFKEQ. The CDR3 reads CASSQSGTSGYNEQYF. For the CDR3, the DNA is TGTGCCAGCAGCCAATCCGGGACTAGCGGTTACAATGAGCAGTACTTC.

As to this clonotype: It may be a read error: a sequence one base away is much more abundant. The DNA of the CDR3 is TGCAGTGCTAGCGATAGGGGGGGGTCCGGAGATACGCAGTATTTT. Amino acids: CSASDRGGSGDTQYF. The rearrangement links TRBV20-1 to TRBJ2-3; D is perhaps TRBD2 (7 bases). The V end was cut by 3 bases, the J end by 5 bases, with 18 bases between. CDR1 is DFQATT, CDR2 SNEGSKA, per germline (reference sequence). This CDR3 spans 15 amino acids.

The rearrangement links TRBV10-2 to TRBJ1-5; possible D gene TRBD1, 6 bases. The CDR3 consists of 16 residues. The V end was cut by 8 bases, the J end by 5 bases, with 22 bases between. The germline V gene has CDR1 WSHSY and CDR2 SAAADI. In nucleotides, the CDR3 is TGCGCCAGCGCACCTGTGAAGACAGGCTGGCATCAGCCCCAGCATTTT. Residues: CASAPVKTGWHQPQHF.

This clonotype was recorded only once. V and J are TRBV7-2 and TRBJ2-1; no firm D call. The J call may be faulty, since TRBJ2-7 better matches the DNA end. The CDR3 length is 16 residues. Germline V gene data show CDR1 as SGHTA and CDR2 as FQGNSA. DNA of the CDR3: TGTGCCAGCAGCCTGAATCTCGGAAACTCCTACAATGAGCAGTACTTC. Residues: CASSLNLGNSYNEQYF.

This clonotype was observed many times. The chain is built from TRBV29-1 and TRBJ2-3, with D unclear. The CDR3 runs 12 residues. Per the germline V gene, CDR1 is SQVTM and CDR2 is ANQGSEA. V was trimmed by 0 bases and J by 4 bases, leaving 5 bases between them. The CDR3 spells CSVEEGPDTQYF. CDR3 DNA sequence: TGCAGCGTTGAAGAAGGTCCAGATACGCAGTATTTT.

This clonotype was seen a handful of times. CDR3 sequence (DNA): TGTGCCAGCACCATGCCACCCAATGAGCAGTTCTTC. Protein sequence: CASTMPPNEQFF. The gene calls are TRBV28 and TRBJ2-1, with D hard to call. Trimming shortened V by 7 bases and J by 6 bases, and 10 bases separated the two germline ends. Germline CDR1 MDHEN, CDR2 SYDVKM. The CDR3 spans 12 residues.

There are many counts of this clonotype. This rearrangement joins TRBV2 to TRBJ2-3; D is ambiguous. Germline V gene lookup returns CDR1 SNHLY and CDR2 FYNNEI. The CDR3 covers 13 residues. Between the trimmed V and J ends, which lost 5 bases and 5 bases, there was a span of 11 bases. CDR3 DNA sequence: TGTGCCAGCAGTCAGTTGACCCGAGATACGCAGTATTTT. Residues: CASSQLTRDTQYF.

On this clonotype: Possible read error: a much larger clone is one base away. The gene calls are TRBV29-1 and TRBJ2-3; the D call may be TRBD1 or TRBD2 (5 bases each). This CDR3 contains 13 residues. Looked up from germline, CDR1 is SQVTM and CDR2 is ANQGSEA. The CDR3 here is CIVEPGPGGGQYF. The CDR3 DNA sequence: TGCATCGTTGAACCGGGACCAGGAGGTGGGCAGTATTTT.

V usage is TRBV4-3 and J usage is TRBJ2-3; 7 nucleotides line up with TRBD1. The junction had 11 bases not matched to a gene; V was cut back by 5 bases and J by 3 bases. There are 16 residues in the CDR3. CDR1 is LGHNA, CDR2 YSLEER, per germline. The CDR3 sequence: CASSSIRQGDTDTQYF. The CDR3 coding sequence is TGCGCCAGCAGCAGTATCCGACAGGGCGATACAGATACGCAGTATTTT.

This chain links TRBV29-1 with TRBJ1-5; D may be TRBD1 (6 bases). V lost 6 bases and J 6 bases, leaving 18 bases between the germline ends. Germline CDR1 reads SQVTM; CDR2 reads ANQGSEA. The CDR3 length is 14 residues. CDR3 residues: CSVAPGEVIQPQHF. The CDR3 DNA reads as TGCAGCGTAGCCCCAGGGGAAGTAATTCAGCCCCAGCATTTT.

V usage is TRBV5-1 and J usage is TRBJ2-3, with 9 bases identical to TRBD2. Germline V CDR1 and CDR2: SGHRS, YFSETQ. The V and J ends lost 4 bases and 5 bases, in that order; junction bases with no gene match: 11. The CDR3 length is 16 residues. The CDR3, as DNA: TGCGCCAGCAGCCCCGCGGGTAGCGGGAGAGGAGATACGCAGTATTTT. Amino acid sequence: CASSPAGSGRGDTQYF.

The V call is TRBV20-1, the J call TRBJ2-7; possible D gene TRBD1, 7 bases. V was trimmed by 4 bases and J by 7 bases, leaving 26 bases between them. This CDR3 is built from 16 residues. The germline CDR1 and CDR2 sequences are DFQATT and SNEGSKA (reference sequence). CDR3 amino acids: CSATRLPPGGNNEQYF. As DNA, the CDR3 is TGCAGTGCTACCCGACTACCTCCAGGGGGGAACAATGAGCAGTACTTC.

Of note for this clonotype: This could be a read error, since a much larger clone is one nucleotide away. This chain connects TRBV15 to TRBJ2-7; TRBD1 or TRBD2 may be the D gene (5 bases each). The CDR3 length is 12 residues. Germline loops: CDR1 LNHNV, CDR2 YYDKDF (reference sequence). The CDR3 protein is CATSRDRGEQCF. DNA for the CDR3: TGTGCCACCAGCAGAGATAGGGGAGAGCAGTGCTTC.

This clonotype was detected ten times or more. The chain links TRBV6-2 or TRBV6-3 to TRBJ2-1; D not certain. Germline V gene sequence: CDR1 MNHEY, CDR2 SVGEGT. Between the trimmed V and J ends, which lost 6 bases and 9 bases, there was a span of 12 bases. The CDR3 extends over 12 amino acids. In nucleotides, the CDR3 is TGTGCCAGCAGCCTCTCAGTCGGTGAGCAGTTCTTC. Translating it yields CASSLSVGEQFF.

Regarding this clonotype: A much larger clone sits a single nucleotide away, making a read error possible. V usage is TRBV3-1 and J usage is TRBJ1-2; tentative D call: TRBD1 (6 bases). CDR3 length equals 16 residues. Germline-derived CDR1 and CDR2 are LGHDT and YNNKEL (reference sequence). CDR3 sequence reads: CASNQEQQRGAYGYTF. DNA of the CDR3: TGTGCCAGCAACCAAGAACAGCAGCGGGGGGCCTATGGCTACACCTTC.

This clonotype was seen ten or more times. V gene TRBV29-1 combines with J gene TRBJ2-1; perhaps TRBD2 as D (6 bases). The CDR3 spans 13 residues. Germline CDR1 is SQVTM and CDR2 is ANQGSEA. Trimming removed 4 bases from V and 8 bases from J, with 15 bases in between. The CDR3 sequence is CSVAEGTADEQFF. CDR3 nucleotide sequence: TGCAGCGTTGCGGAGGGAACTGCCGATGAGCAGTTCTTC.

This chain joins TRBV28 and TRBJ1-2; D uncertain. CDR1 and CDR2 (germline): MDHEN, SYDVKM. Trimming removed 1 base from V and 2 bases from J, with 11 bases in between. The CDR3 spans 15 residues. The CDR3 here is CASSLSLGRNYGYTF. The CDR3 DNA reads as TGTGCCAGCAGTTTATCTTTGGGCAGAAACTATGGCTACACCTTC.

This clonotype showed up many times. CDR3 DNA: TGCAGCGTTGAATCAGCGGGAAGCTACAATGAGCAGTTCTTC. As protein: CSVESAGSYNEQFF. The rearrangement links TRBV29-1 to TRBJ2-1; 7 bases agree with TRBD2. Unmatched junction bases numbered 4, after V lost 2 bases and J lost 3 bases. Germline CDR1 reads SQVTM; CDR2 reads ANQGSEA. CDR3 length: 14 residues.

This clonotype was found many times. This sequence joins TRBV25-1 and TRBJ2-3; D not certain. The CDR3 is 14 residues long. V gave up 5 bases and J gave up 3 bases, with 12 bases separating them. Looked up from germline, CDR1 is MGHDK and CDR2 is SYGVNS. The CDR3 DNA sequence: TGTGCCAGCAGTTTGGGAAGGGTTACAGATACGCAGTATTTT. Protein product: CASSLGRVTDTQYF. The variable domain in full, with the rest retrieved from reference TRBV25-1 and TRBJ2-3, is EADIYQTPRYLVIGTGKKITLECSQTMGHDKMYWYQQDPGMELHLIHYSYGVNSTEKGDLSSESTVSRIRTEHFPLTLESARPSHTSQYLCASSLGRVTDTQYFGPGTRLTVL.

The J gene is TRBJ1-2, the V gene TRBV7-9; maybe TRBD1 (6 bases). This CDR3 contains 15 residues. Germline lookup yields CDR1 SEHNR and CDR2 FQNEAQ (reference sequence). Trimming pared 5 bases from V and 0 bases from J, leaving 13 bases between. The CDR3 nucleotides read TGTGCCAGCAGCCTCGACAGGAGCGCTAACTATGGCTACACCTTC. Its translation is CASSLDRSANYGYTF.

This clonotype was observed a few times. The J gene is TRBJ2-1, the V gene TRBV6-1, with 7 bases aligning to TRBD1. The CDR3 length is 14 residues. The V gene end was trimmed by 2 bases and the J gene end by 10 bases; junction bases not matched to a gene: 8. In germline, CDR1 is MNHNS, CDR2 SASEGT. CDR3 in amino acids: CASSEPGTATEQFF. The DNA for the CDR3 is TGTGCCAGCAGTGAACCCGGGACAGCCACCGAGCAGTTCTTC.

The chain joins TRBV9 to TRBJ2-3, with D perhaps matching TRBD1 or TRBD2 (5 bases each). V was shortened by 0 bases and J by 0 bases, with 11 bases between the two germline ends. Germline V gene data show CDR1 as SGDLS and CDR2 as YYNGEE. This CDR3 spans 16 amino acids. DNA of the CDR3: TGTGCCAGCAGCGTAGTGGGGGACGCTAGCACAGATACGCAGTATTTT. Translated, it gives CASSVVGDASTDTQYF.

This clonotype was seen only a few times. The chain joins TRBV18 to TRBJ2-1; TRBD1 aligns across 8 bases. Germline CDR1 is KGHSH and CDR2 is LQKENI. Trimming cost V 1 base and J 9 bases; bases outside gene matches: 11. The CDR3 spans 16 residues. CDR3 in amino acids: CASSPLARGQGGEQFF. DNA for the CDR3: TGTGCCAGCTCACCACTCGCCAGGGGGCAAGGAGGTGAGCAGTTCTTC. The full variable domain, rest sourced from reference TRBV18 and TRBJ2-1, is NAGVMQNPRHLVRRRGQEARLRCSPMKGHSHVYWYRQLPEEGLKFMVYLQKENIIDESGMPKERFSAEFPKEGPSILRIQQVVRGDSAAYFCASSPLARGQGGEQFFGPGTRLTVL.

There are a few counts of this clonotype. The V gene is TRBV10-3, the J gene TRBJ1-2; D is unresolved. The CDR3 sequence is 14 residues long. Germline V gene data show CDR1 as ENHRY and CDR2 as SYGVKD. Trimming took 2 bases from V and 3 from J, leaving 10 bases between them. The CDR3 coding sequence is TGTGCCATCAGTGAGGGCGATTTGGACTATGGCTACACCTTC. Its protein product is CAISEGDLDYGYTF.

Only one count was recorded for this clonotype. The CDR3 sequence: CASSFQVGIEQFF. CDR3 nucleotide sequence: TGTGCCAGCAGTTTCCAGGTTGGGATCGAGCAGTTCTTC. The chain uses TRBV12-3 or TRBV12-4 and TRBJ2-1, with D unresolved. Between the trimmed V and J ends, which lost 3 bases and 10 bases, there was a span of 13 bases. This CDR3 is 13 amino acids long.

The V and J genes are TRBV4-1 and TRBJ2-7; D might be TRBD1 or TRBD2, each matching 5 bases. The CDR3 length is 15 residues. In germline, CDR1 is MGHRA, CDR2 YSYEKL. V shed 1 base and J shed 2 bases, with 12 bases lying between them. Here the CDR3 reads CASSQVGDGPYEQYF. DNA of the CDR3: TGCGCCAGCAGCCAAGTCGGGGACGGCCCCTACGAGCAGTACTTC.